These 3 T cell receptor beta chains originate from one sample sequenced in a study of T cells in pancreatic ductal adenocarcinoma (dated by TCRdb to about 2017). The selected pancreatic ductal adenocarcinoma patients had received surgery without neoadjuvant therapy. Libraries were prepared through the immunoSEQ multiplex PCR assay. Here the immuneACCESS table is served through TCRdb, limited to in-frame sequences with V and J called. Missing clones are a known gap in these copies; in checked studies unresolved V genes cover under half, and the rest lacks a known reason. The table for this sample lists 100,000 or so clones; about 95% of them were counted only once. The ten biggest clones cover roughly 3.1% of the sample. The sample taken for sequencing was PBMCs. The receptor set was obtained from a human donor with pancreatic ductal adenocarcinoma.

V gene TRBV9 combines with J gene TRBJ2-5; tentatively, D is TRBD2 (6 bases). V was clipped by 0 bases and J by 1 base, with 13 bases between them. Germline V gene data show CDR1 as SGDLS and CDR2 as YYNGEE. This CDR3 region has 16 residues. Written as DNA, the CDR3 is TGTGCCAGCAGCGTAGGGGGCGGGGCAATCCAAGAGACCCAGTACTTC. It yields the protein CASSVGGGAIQETQYF.

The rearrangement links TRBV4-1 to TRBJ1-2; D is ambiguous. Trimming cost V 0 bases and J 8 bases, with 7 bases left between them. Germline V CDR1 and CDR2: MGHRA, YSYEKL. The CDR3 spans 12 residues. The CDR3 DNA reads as TGCGCCAGCAGCCAAGAGAGGTGGGGCTACACCTTC. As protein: CASSQERWGYTF.

CDR3 sequence: CASSQGLGQAYEQYF. DNA of the CDR3: TGCGCCAGCAGCCAAGGGCTCGGACAGGCCTACGAGCAGTACTTC. The V gene is TRBV4-3, the J gene TRBJ2-7, with 7 bases fitting TRBD1. CDR1 and CDR2 from the germline V gene are LGHNA and YSLEER. Unmatched junction bases numbered 5, after V lost 1 base and J lost 2 bases. This CDR3 has 15 amino acids.